This T cell receptor (beta chain) was captured in a study of human T cells and chemical hapten exposure. Turning to the study itself: Small pooled library volume differences chiefly drove per-sample TCR yield variation.

Time point: pre-sensitization, week 0. The treatment denotes: therapeutic diphenylcyclopropenone sensitization with weekly scalp DPC. TCRdb recomputed calls from the RACE reads with MiXCR, one row per CDR3 protein. The table shows tens of thousands of distinct CDR3 sequences, with roughly 8.8% occurring only once. The CDR3 has 17 amino acids. Germline V gene sequence: CDR1 SGHRS, CDR2 YFSETQ. Unmatched junction bases numbered 5, after V lost 3 bases and J lost 0 bases. The receptor was isolated from a woman aged 35 to 49 with alopecia areata. Some clones in this sample may be carry-over from other donors' samples. Sequenced material: whole blood, taken in connection with sensitization to the hapten diphenylcyclopropenone (DPC). The V and J genes are TRBV5-1 and TRBJ2-1; 11 positions match TRBD2. The CDR3: CASSSLAGGPSYNEQFF. The CDR3 DNA sequence: TGCGCCAGCAGCTCCTTAGCGGGGGGGCCCTCCTACAATGAGCAGTTCTTC.